The clone carrying this T cell receptor beta chain was picked up many times. Its specificity is not known. The data were taken from a study of regulatory T cells in long-lasting Graves disease. For TCR beta, libraries came from iRepertoire HTBI primers and Arm-PCR of CDR3 regions. TCRdb re-called the multiplex PCR reads through MiXCR, storing one row per CDR3 protein. Here the sample spans some 410,000 distinct CDR3 sequences, about a sixth being singletons. The trim removed 5 bases at V and 9 bases at J, leaving 13 bases unmatched. The germline V gene encodes CDR1 SGHAT and CDR2 FQNNGV. The CDR3 spans 16 residues. The study, taken as a whole, reports: Persistent disease exhibited a predilection for TRBV28, TRBJ1-2 and TRBJ2-5.

The time point denotes: newly diagnosed GD, antithyroid drugs for less than 3 months. The authors made the TCR library using RNA they extracted from PBMCs. A further study also used this sample, focusing on T cells in Graves' hyperthyroidism and ophthalmopathy. That paper adds: Patients aged 18 to 65 had newly diagnosed hyperthyroidism lasting under 2 months.

This rearrangement joins TRBV11-2 to TRBJ2-1, with 10 bases lining up with TRBD2. The sequenced sample was peripheral blood mononuclear cells (PBMCs), obtained at new diagnosis, from a patient treated with antithyroid drugs. This TCR was recovered from a woman aged 25-40 years with Graves disease. In nucleotides, the CDR3 is TGTGCCAGCAGCGAAGGAGGAGCGGGAGGGCCGAGTGAGCAGTTCTTC. Its translation is CASSEGGAGGPSEQFF.